Listed here are 28 T cell receptor beta chains from one sample, sequenced in a study of T cell responses to AZD1222 COVID-19 vaccine. Only in-frame clones appear in the TCRdb table, and some are missing; sequencing was by immunoSEQ multiplex PCR. The table has approximately 170,000 clones, around nine tenths seen once; the top ten hold 0.85% to 1.1%. The sequencing used peripheral blood, collected 28 days after the second AZD1222 dose. The receptors come from an adult who received the AZD1222 COVID-19 vaccine.

The chain couples TRBV4-1 to TRBJ1-2; D gene ambiguous. With 2 bases removed from V and 1 base from J, the gap between germline ends came to 14 bases. Looked up from germline, CDR1 is MGHRA and CDR2 is YSYEKL. The CDR3 totals 16 residues. The CDR3 DNA sequence: TGCGCCAGCAGCCAATGGGGAGGGAAGGTTAACTATGGCTACACCTTC. Translated, it gives CASSQWGGKVNYGYTF.

The chain has TRBV3-1 (or the pseudogene TRBV3-2) and TRBJ1-1; D is possibly TRBD1 (5 bases). Germline V gene sequence: CDR1 LGHDT, CDR2 YNNKEL (reference sequence). CDR3 size: 13 residues. The ends were cut back, 3 bases at V and 4 bases at J, with 9 bases in the middle. The CDR3 sequence is CASSHQGATEAFF. The CDR3 DNA reads TGTGCCAGCAGCCACCAGGGTGCCACTGAAGCTTTCTTT.

This clone was counted between two and nine times. CDR3 amino acids: CASSPMGLGFQPQHF. The DNA for the CDR3 is TGTGCCAGCAGTCCTATGGGGTTAGGGTTTCAGCCCCAGCATTTT. The chain carries TRBV27 and TRBJ1-5, with no clear D. The germline CDR1 and CDR2 sequences are MNHEY and SMNVEV (reference sequence). The CDR3 is 15 residues long. Trimming removed 5 bases from V and 6 bases from J, with 17 bases in between.

This chain joins TRBV14 and TRBJ1-1, with D perhaps matching TRBD1 (5 bases). The V gene's germline CDR1 is SGHDN and CDR2 FVKESK. This CDR3 has 14 amino acids. V dropped 4 bases and J dropped 1 base, with 10 bases sitting between them. CDR3 nucleotides: TGTGCCAGCAGCCTGGCGGGGGGGAACACTGAAGCTTTCTTT. Amino acid sequence: CASSLAGGNTEAFF.

In this sample, this clone turned up once. The genes are TRBV9 and TRBJ1-2, with 9 bases aligning to TRBD1. The CDR3 extends over 13 amino acids. Germline-derived CDR1 and CDR2 are SGDLS and YYNGEE. The J segment lost 8 bases and the V segment lost 4 bases, leaving 6 bases of the junction unmatched. CDR3 region: CASSSRTGDGYTF. DNA for the CDR3: TGTGCCAGCAGCTCCCGGACAGGGGACGGCTACACCTTC.

This sequence joins TRBV9 and TRBJ1-4; no definite D call. Trimming took off 10 bases at V and 0 bases at J, with 16 bases between the two ends. Germline-derived CDR1 and CDR2 are SGDLS and YYNGEE. The CDR3 covers 15 residues. DNA of the CDR3: TGTGCCTACCGGGAAGCAAATGCAACTAATGAAAAACTGTTTTTT. Protein product: CAYREANATNEKLFF.

This chain joins TRBV12-3 or TRBV12-4 and TRBJ2-1, with a weak D call TRBD1 (6 bases). The CDR3 runs 13 residues. V lost 8 bases, J lost 3 bases, and 11 bases lay in between. CDR3 DNA sequence: TGTGCCAGCGAGGGGGACGTCTACAATGAGCAGTTCTTC. Protein sequence: CASEGDVYNEQFF.

The chain recombines TRBV5-1 with TRBJ2-2; 8 nucleotides line up with TRBD2. V lost 0 bases, J lost 1 base, and 8 bases stayed unmatched. The CDR3 sequence is 18 residues long. CDR1 SGHRS and CDR2 YFSETQ come from the germline V gene. CDR3 loop: CASSLAQLAGGNTGELFF. The CDR3 DNA sequence: TGCGCCAGCAGCTTGGCCCAATTGGCGGGGGGGAACACCGGGGAGCTGTTTTTT. Full variable domain (remainder filled in from reference TRBV5-1 and TRBJ2-2): KAGVTQTPRYLIKTRGQQVTLSCSPISGHRSVSWYQQTPGQGLQFLFEYFSETQRNKGNFPGRFSGRQFSNSRSEMNVSTLELGDSALYLCASSLAQLAGGNTGELFFGEGSRLTVL.

This clone is a singleton in its sample. The chain's CDR3 is CASSLRTGGNTIYF. For the CDR3, the DNA is TGTGCCAGCAGCCTGAGGACAGGTGGAAACACCATATATTTT. J is TRBJ1-3 and V is TRBV4-2, with TRBD1 identical over 7 bases. With V trimmed by 4 bases and J by 3 bases, 3 bases remained unmatched. Germline values: CDR1 LGHNA, CDR2 YNFKEQ. This CDR3 is built from 14 residues.

The chain couples TRBV11-2 to TRBJ2-3; D ambiguous. V lost 2 bases and J 0 bases, leaving 18 bases between the germline ends. CDR3 length: 18 amino acids. In germline, CDR1 is SGHAT, CDR2 FQNNGV. The CDR3 sequence is CASSLRLSSLSSTDTQYF. Written as DNA, the CDR3 is TGTGCCAGCAGCTTAAGGCTATCCTCTCTCTCTAGCACAGATACGCAGTATTTT.

This chain uses TRBV5-1 with TRBJ2-7, with 10 bases identical to TRBD1. Germline CDR1 is SGHRS and CDR2 is YFSETQ. V was pared by 4 bases and J by 5 bases, with 12 bases of the junction left unmatched. CDR3 size: 16 residues. The CDR3 sequence: CASSPVGGTGANEQYF. The CDR3 DNA follows: TGCGCCAGCAGCCCTGTGGGGGGGACAGGGGCAAACGAGCAGTACTTC.

The chain employs TRBV27 and TRBJ2-3, with D perhaps TRBD2 (7 bases). Germline V lookup: CDR1 MNHEY, CDR2 SMNVEV (reference sequence). V was clipped by 3 bases and J by 4 bases, with 17 bases between them. The CDR3 is made up of 16 amino acids. CDR3 DNA sequence: TGTGCCAGCAGTTTGGTTGGGGGGGCCGGCCCAGATACGCAGTATTTT. This translates into CASSLVGGAGPDTQYF.

Only one count was recorded for this clone. This chain uses TRBV9 with TRBJ1-3, with D possibly TRBD1 on 6 matching bases. The V end lost 2 bases, the J end lost 0 bases, and 9 bases lay between the germline ends. The CDR3 is 15 amino acids. Germline V lookup: CDR1 SGDLS, CDR2 YYNGEE. CDR3: CASSVQGFSGNTIYF. CDR3 coding DNA: TGTGCCAGCAGCGTCCAGGGGTTCTCTGGAAACACCATATATTTT.

This clone was recorded once. The rearrangement uses TRBV18 and TRBJ1-5; unclear D gene. Deletions cut 6 bases from V and 2 bases from J, with 17 bases between. The CDR3 runs 16 residues. Germline values: CDR1 KGHSH, CDR2 LQKENI. CDR3 DNA sequence: TGTGCCAGCTCCATAGTGGGAGCGGGCGGCAATCAGCCCCAGCATTTT. This codes for CASSIVGAGGNQPQHF.

J is TRBJ1-4 and V is TRBV5-5; D unclear. The V gene lost 4 bases and the J gene lost 6 bases, with 13 bases spanning the gap. The CDR3 is 14 amino acids. The germline V gene encodes CDR1 SGHKS and CDR2 YYEKEE (reference sequence). CDR3 region: CASSPGPEDEKLFF. DNA of the CDR3: TGTGCCAGCAGCCCAGGACCGGAAGATGAAAAACTGTTTTTT.

The genes are TRBV18 and TRBJ1-1; a weak D match, TRBD1 (5 bases). V was clipped by 1 base and J by 0 bases, with 9 bases between them. Germline CDR1 and CDR2: KGHSH and LQKENI. This CDR3 is 15 amino acids long. The CDR3 DNA reads TGTGCCAGCTCACCACTGCAGGGCGTGAACACTGAAGCTTTCTTT. Its translation is CASSPLQGVNTEAFF.

On this clone itself: No DNA is shown, since the ends of the CDR3 on it are uncertain; the CDR3 is the one TCRdb lists. The rearrangement links TRBV7-6 to TRBJ2-5; no check of the table's D call, TRBD2, against the DNA was made. The CDR3 is 15 amino acids long, termini counted. Germline V gene sequence: CDR1 SGHVS, CDR2 FNYEAQ. CDR3 residues: CASSLFGLGSSLPYF.

The genes are TRBV5-6 and TRBJ1-6; 8 bases fit TRBD1. Trimming removed 4 bases from V and 8 bases from J; junction bases left unmatched: 11. This CDR3 has 16 residues. The germline CDR1 and CDR2 sequences are SGHDT and YYEEEE. The CDR3 nucleotides are TGTGCCAGCAGCCTAGACAGGGGCCTCGGGGATTCACCCCTCCACTTT. This gives the protein CASSLDRGLGDSPLHF.

A remark on this clone: The sample has other DNA sequences that encode this CDR3 too. This chain joins TRBV5-6 and TRBJ2-7; D is ambiguous. The germline gives CDR1 SGHDT, CDR2 YYEEEE. CDR3 length: 12 amino acids. Trimming took 0 bases from V and 4 from J, leaving 5 bases between them. The CDR3 here is CASSLGRYEQYF. CDR3 coding DNA: TGTGCCAGCAGCTTGGGGCGATACGAGCAGTACTTC. Looking up the rest from reference TRBV5-6 and TRBJ2-7 gives the full variable domain: DAGVTQSPTHLIKTRGQQVTLRCSPKSGHDTVSWYQQALGQGPQFIFQYYEEEERQRGNFPDRFSGHQFPNYSSELNVNALLLGDSALYLCASSLGRYEQYFGPGTRLTVT.

The table lists this clone with a few counts. This chain uses TRBV12-5 with TRBJ1-2, with D maybe TRBD1 (6 bases). The CDR3 is 16 residues long. The germline gives CDR1 LGHNT, CDR2 FRNRAP. Trimming removed 3 bases at V and 4 bases at J, with 18 bases between. The CDR3 sequence: CASGFQPPDSSYGYTF. The DNA of the CDR3 is TGTGCTAGTGGTTTCCAACCCCCGGACAGTTCCTATGGCTACACCTTC. The full variable domain, in which reference TRBV12-5 and TRBJ1-2 provide the parts outside the CDR3, is DARVTQTPRHKVTEMGQEVTMRCQPILGHNTVFWYRQTMMQGLELLAYFRNRAPLDDSGMPKDRFSAEMPDATLATLKIQPSEPRDSAVYFCASGFQPPDSSYGYTFGSGTRLTVV.

The V and J genes are TRBV19 and TRBJ1-6; weak D call: TRBD1 (5 bases). The V end lost 4 bases, the J end lost 7 bases, and 17 bases lay between the germline ends. The germline V gene has CDR1 LNHDA and CDR2 SQIVND (reference sequence). The CDR3 spans 16 residues. The CDR3 sequence: CASSTYRTLLNSPLHF. For the CDR3, the DNA is TGTGCCAGTAGTACCTATAGGACACTCCTGAATTCACCCCTCCACTTT.

V and J are TRBV4-1 and TRBJ1-5, with TRBD1 matching over 8 bases. This CDR3 is built from 15 residues. Trimming removed 1 base from V and 6 bases from J; junction bases left unmatched: 5. Per germline, CDR1 MGHRA and CDR2 YSYEKL. The CDR3 region has the DNA TGCGCCAGCAGCCAAGCTAGGACAGGGTTTCAGCCCCAGCATTTT. Protein sequence: CASSQARTGFQPQHF.

J is TRBJ1-5 and V is TRBV10-2; D remains ambiguous. The length of the CDR3 is 13 residues. From germline, CDR1 is WSHSY and CDR2 SAAADI. V dropped 0 bases and J dropped 9 bases, with 9 bases sitting between them. In DNA form, the CDR3 reads TGCGCCAGCAGTGAGTCAGAAGTTCCGCCCCAGCATTTT. It encodes CASSESEVPPQHF.

The chain employs TRBV3-1 (or the pseudogene TRBV3-2) and TRBJ1-5; D gene uncertain. V gave up 2 bases and J gave up 7 bases, with 15 bases separating them. Germline V gives CDR1 LGHDT, CDR2 YNNKEL (reference sequence). The CDR3 length is 15 residues. The DNA for the CDR3 is TGTGCCAGCAGCCAAACCCGGTACTCAAGCCAGCCCCAGCATTTT. Amino acid sequence: CASSQTRYSSQPQHF.

The chain combines TRBV5-1 with TRBJ1-1, with TRBD1 identical over 8 bases. After removal of 0 bases from V and 8 bases from J, the junction contained 12 bases not matched to a gene. CDR1 and CDR2 from the germline V gene are SGHRS and YFSETQ. CDR3 length: 16 amino acids. CDR3 bases: TGCGCCAGCAGCTTGGTATCCGGGACAGGCAGGGCCGAAGCTTTCTTT. Translating gives CASSLVSGTGRAEAFF.

J is TRBJ1-1 and V is TRBV28, with TRBD1 matching 11 bases. V was pared by 4 bases and J by 5 bases, with 15 bases of the junction left unmatched. Germline V gives CDR1 MDHEN, CDR2 SYDVKM. The CDR3 is 18 amino acids. Written as DNA, the CDR3 is TGTGCCAGCAGTTGGGTTTTTGGGACAGGGGGACAAAATACTGAAGCTTTCTTT. Protein: CASSWVFGTGGQNTEAFF.

The table lists this clone with a count of one. This chain links TRBV18 with TRBJ2-5; the match to TRBD2 covers 7 bases. The CDR3 is 17 amino acids. The V segment lost 3 bases and the J segment 2 bases; nucleotides outside the gene matches: 12. Germline V gene lookup returns CDR1 KGHSH and CDR2 LQKENI. The CDR3 DNA follows: TGTGCCAGCTCACCCTACGGACCGGGGAGGGTACAAGAGACCCAGTACTTC. The encoded protein is CASSPYGPGRVQETQYF.

The V gene is TRBV27, the J gene TRBJ2-7, with D possibly called TRBD1 or TRBD2 (5 bases each). In germline, CDR1 is MNHEY, CDR2 SMNVEV (reference sequence). This CDR3 region has 18 residues. Trimming shortened V by 4 bases and J by 3 bases, and 25 bases separated the two germline ends. CDR3 sequence (DNA): TGTGCCAGCAGTTCCTTCTTGCCGGGACCTAGGACCCACTACGAGCAGTACTTC. It encodes CASSSFLPGPRTHYEQYF.